The rows below give T cell receptor beta chains drawn from one sample of a study of T cell responses to AZD1222 COVID-19 vaccine. The repertoire was sequenced with immunoSEQ multiplex PCR; TCRdb's copy has only in-frame clones and lacks some. This sample yields 210,000 or so clones, of which roughly 94% are seen a single time; over 1.5% belongs to the top ten. The sequences come from peripheral blood, collected 28 days after the second dose of the MenACWY control vaccine. These receptors all come from an adult who received the MenACWY meningococcal vaccine as a control. Each CDR3 is given with its conserved first and last residue. A D gene is named only where the DNA matches it firmly. Clone size is shown for a subset of rows, as once, few, many or a class of expanded clone.

J gene	V gene	D gene	clone size	CDR3 protein	CDR3 DNA
TRBJ2-2	TRBV4-3	TRBD2	-	CASSQGHPGGRTGELFF	TGCGCCAGCAGCCAAGGCCATCCCGGGGGGAGGACCGGGGAGCTGTTTTTT
TRBJ2-3	TRBV7-9	TRBD2	-	CASSLVTGGSTDTQYF	TGTGCCAGCAGCTTAGTGACGGGGGGATCCACAGATACGCAGTATTTT
TRBJ1-1	TRBV7-8	-	-	CASSLAFRPEAFF	TGTGCCAGCAGCTTAGCGTTTCGGCCTGAAGCTTTCTTT
TRBJ1-1	TRBV3-1/TRBV3-2	-	-	CASSQVPRANEAFF	TGTGCCAGCAGCCAAGTCCCCAGGGCTAATGAAGCTTTCTTT
TRBJ1-1	TRBV29-1	-	-	CSVYRATMNTEAFF	TGCAGCGTGTACAGGGCAACCATGAACACTGAAGCTTTCTTT
TRBJ1-1	TRBV6-5	-	once	CASSYSNSRNTEAFF	TGTGCCAGCAGTTACTCGAACTCTCGGAACACTGAAGCTTTCTTT
TRBJ1-1	TRBV15	-	-	CATSTGPEAFF	TGTGCCACCAGCACCGGCCCTGAAGCTTTCTTT
TRBJ1-6	TRBV6-5	-	once	CASSYSGMRYSPLHF	TGTGCCAGCAGTTACTCTGGGATGAGGTATTCACCCCTCCACTTT
TRBJ1-1	TRBV5-1	TRBD1	-	CASSLVGTGDTEAFF	TGCGCCAGCAGCTTGGTGGGGACAGGGGATACTGAAGCTTTCTTT
TRBJ2-7	TRBV5-6	-	-	CASRLTGGDEQYF	TGTGCCAGCCGGCTCACCGGTGGGGACGAGCAGTACTTC
TRBJ1-2	TRBV5-1	TRBD1	-	CASSPGTVYGYTF	TGCGCCAGCAGCCCCGGGACAGTCTATGGCTACACCTTC
TRBJ2-3	TRBV5-1	TRBD2	-	CASGRLATSTDTQYF	TGCGCCAGCGGTCGACTAGCGACTAGCACAGATACGCAGTATTTT
TRBJ2-1	TRBV7-2	-	-	CASSLEATLGEQFF	TGTGCCAGCAGCTTAGAAGCGACCTTGGGTGAGCAGTTCTTC
TRBJ2-3	TRBV29-1	-	-	CSVDPRGITDTQYF	TGCAGCGTTGACCCGAGGGGGATCACAGATACGCAGTATTTT
TRBJ2-1	TRBV4-1	-	-	CASSPVGSSYNEQFF	TGCGCCAGCAGCCCCGTCGGGAGCTCCTACAATGAGCAGTTCTTC
TRBJ1-1	TRBV5-1	TRBD1	-	CASSLGAGGGSVAFF	TGCGCCAGCAGCTTGGGGGCAGGGGGCGGTTCTGTCGCTTTCTTT
TRBJ2-7	TRBV6-2/TRBV6-3	-	once	CASSYSSDAYEQYF	TGTGCCAGCAGTTACTCGTCTGACGCCTACGAGCAGTACTTC
TRBJ1-4	TRBV3-1/TRBV3-2	-	-	CASSQVEGGNFNEKLFF	TGTGCCAGCAGCCAAGTGGAAGGCGGAAACTTTAATGAAAAACTGTTTTTT
TRBJ2-7	TRBV6-5	TRBD2	-	CASSWTSGDYEQYF	TGTGCCAGCAGTTGGACTAGCGGCGACTACGAGCAGTACTTC
TRBJ1-1	TRBV2	-	-	CASRSTGPTEAFF	TGTGCCAGCAGAAGCACCGGGCCCACTGAAGCTTTCTTT
TRBJ2-1	TRBV19	TRBD2	-	CASSRGLAVNNEQFF	TGTGCCAGTAGTAGGGGACTAGCAGTAAACAATGAGCAGTTCTTC
TRBJ2-2	TRBV6-2/TRBV6-3	-	once	CASSLGLSRTGELFF	TGTGCCAGCAGTTTAGGCCTCTCACGCACCGGGGAGCTGTTTTTT
TRBJ1-4	TRBV27	-	-	CASSITGMYNEKLFF	TGTGCCAGCAGTATCACAGGGATGTATAATGAAAAACTGTTTTTT
TRBJ1-1	TRBV28	-	once	CASSSGQFKAFF	TGTGCCAGCAGTTCCGGACAGTTTAAAGCTTTCTTT
TRBJ2-7	TRBV4-2	-	-	CASSQGTLGDEQYF	TGTGCCAGCAGCCAAGGAACGCTTGGGGACGAGCAGTACTTC
TRBJ2-3	TRBV7-9	-	-	CASSFRGTDTQYF	TGTGCCAGCAGCTTTCGAGGAACAGATACGCAGTATTTT
TRBJ2-1	TRBV19	TRBD2	-	CASRGGLADSSYNEQFF	TGTGCCAGTAGGGGGGGACTAGCGGATAGCTCCTACAATGAGCAGTTCTTC
TRBJ2-7	TRBV18	TRBD1	-	CASSPRQGPASLSYEQYF	TGTGCCAGCTCACCTCGACAGGGCCCTGCCAGCCTTTCCTACGAGCAGTACTTC
TRBJ2-7	TRBV5-6	TRBD1	-	CASSLTGSSYEQYF	TGTGCCAGCAGCCTGACAGGGAGCTCCTACGAGCAGTACTTC
TRBJ2-1	TRBV11-3	TRBD2	-	CASSSGLANEQFF	TGTGCCAGCAGCTCAGGACTAGCGAATGAGCAGTTCTTC
TRBJ1-1	TRBV28	-	-	CASTVGTEAFF	TGTGCCAGCACAGTGGGCACTGAAGCTTTCTTT
TRBJ2-2	TRBV7-3	TRBD1	-	CASSSTGASGELFF	TGTGCCAGCAGCTCGACAGGGGCGAGCGGGGAGCTGTTTTTT
TRBJ1-5	TRBV6-1	TRBD1	once	CASSAGLGQSAPGQPQHF	TGTGCCAGCAGTGCTGGGCTGGGACAGTCAGCTCCCGGTCAGCCCCAGCATTTT
TRBJ2-1	TRBV7-2	-	-	CASSLVRSKSSYNEQFF	TGTGCCAGCAGCTTAGTTAGGAGCAAGAGCTCCTACAATGAGCAGTTCTTC
TRBJ2-1	TRBV27	-	-	CASSLRQGGNEQFF	TGTGCCAGCAGTTTAAGGCAGGGTGGGAATGAGCAGTTCTTC